This record concerns one T cell receptor beta chain sequence. The repertoire was sequenced with immunoSEQ multiplex PCR; TCRdb's copy has only in-frame clones and lacks some. The sample yields around 130,000 clones, 89% seen once. This sample was included in a study of control samples from healthy donors and cancer patients. Germline values: CDR1 SGHRS, CDR2 YFSETQ. Trimming removed 4 bases from V and 1 base from J, with 5 bases in between. This CDR3 is built from 12 residues. Sequencing used blood. This TCR was sampled from a man between 45 and 60 years old in good health. This chain uses TRBV5-1 with TRBJ1-1; no clear D gene. This chain's CDR3 is CASSNENTEAFF. CDR3 DNA sequence: TGCGCCAGCAGCAACGAGAACACTGAAGCTTTCTTT.